The 10 T cell receptor beta chains in this list originate from one sample, sequenced in a study of blood T cell repertoires in COVID-19. Some clones are missing from TCRdb's copy, which holds only in-frame ones; the method was immunoSEQ multiplex PCR. The sample holds some 64,000 clones, roughly 80% seen once. The sample taken for sequencing was peripheral blood. The receptors here all came from a man older than 75 with active or convalescent COVID-19.

The chain is built from TRBV12-1 and TRBJ2-7; the table's D call, TRBD2, has no DNA check behind it. TRBV12-1 is flagged as a pseudogene. CDR3 length: 16 amino acids. The CDR3 spells CASSTRLAGVTYEQYF. The CDR3 DNA reads as TGTGCCAGCAGCACCCGACTAGCGGGGGTGACCTACGAGCAGTACTTC.

The chain uses TRBV7-3 and TRBJ2-1; 13 nucleotides agree with TRBD2. The CDR3 spans 17 residues. Germline V CDR1 and CDR2: SGHTA, FQGTGA. V lost 6 bases and J lost 6; bases outside the gene matches: 11. For the CDR3, the DNA is TGTGCCAGCAGACCAGGGACTAGCGGGACTCTTGTCAATGAGCAGTTCTTC. Translation gives CASRPGTSGTLVNEQFF.

This chain uses TRBV29-1 with TRBJ2-5, with 7 bases lining up with TRBD1. The V and J ends lost 2 bases and 7 bases, in that order; junction bases with no gene match: 10. There are 14 residues in the CDR3. Germline V CDR1 and CDR2: SQVTM, ANQGSEA. The CDR3 region is CSVERDRGLGTQYF. The DNA for the CDR3 is TGCAGCGTTGAAAGGGACAGAGGGCTCGGGACCCAGTACTTC.

The genes are TRBV30 and TRBJ2-3; 12 nucleotides agree with TRBD2. Germline trimming cut 8 bases from V and 6 bases from J; bases unmatched to any gene: 18. CDR3 length: 17 residues. From germline, CDR1 is GTSNPN and CDR2 SVGIG (reference sequence). CDR3 nucleotides: TGTGCCGGCACGCCCTTGACTAGCGGGAGCCGCGGGGATACGCAGTATTTT. Protein product: CAGTPLTSGSRGDTQYF.

The chain employs TRBV2 and TRBJ2-7, with D possibly being TRBD2 (6 bases). With 5 bases removed from V and 6 bases from J, the gap between germline ends came to 11 bases. The CDR3 consists of 12 residues. CDR1 SNHLY and CDR2 FYNNEI come from the germline V gene. In DNA form, the CDR3 reads TGTGCCAGCAGTCCTGGGGGAGGCGAGCAGTACTTC. It is translated as CASSPGGGEQYF.

V gene TRBV2 combines with J gene TRBJ2-7, with 14 nucleotides matching TRBD2. The CDR3 has 16 amino acids. CDR1 is SNHLY, CDR2 FYNNEI, per germline. The trim removed 0 bases at V and 7 bases at J, leaving 5 bases unmatched. As DNA, the CDR3 is TGTGCCAGCAGTGAAGCGGGACTAGCGGGGGTGGAAGAGCAGTACTTC. Translation gives CASSEAGLAGVEEQYF.

This clone has a single count. At one boundary the junction diverges from the germline segment, which might be a read error. The genes are TRBV7-7 and TRBJ1-5; D is unresolved. There are 15 residues in the CDR3. In germline, CDR1 is SSHAT, CDR2 FNYEAQ (reference sequence). The CDR3 spells CASSQSRGVGQPQHF. The CDR3 bases are TGTGCTAGCAGTCAAAGTCGGGGAGTGGGGCAGCCCCAGCATTTT.

This sequence joins TRBV2 and TRBJ1-2; 7 nucleotides align to TRBD1. V was clipped by 3 bases and J by 3 bases; unmatched bases: 1. CDR3 length equals 13 residues. Germline lookup yields CDR1 SNHLY and CDR2 FYNNEI. CDR3: CASSDDRDYGYTF. CDR3 sequence (DNA): TGTGCCAGCAGTGACGACAGGGACTATGGCTACACCTTC.

The genes are TRBV5-4 and TRBJ2-5; D is undetermined. The CDR3 consists of 15 residues. V lost 4 bases to trimming and J lost 1 base, with 14 bases between them. The germline CDR1 and CDR2 sequences are SGHNT and YYREEE (reference sequence). CDR3 amino acids: CASSPPAALQETQYF. The CDR3, as DNA: TGTGCCAGCAGCCCGCCGGCGGCTCTCCAAGAGACCCAGTACTTC.

The chain employs TRBV24-1 and TRBJ2-3; 12 bases fit TRBD1. Germline V CDR1 and CDR2: KGHDR, SFDVKD. CDR3 length: 15 residues. V was clipped by 9 bases and J by 5 bases; unmatched bases: 8. This CDR3 is CATRGDRGLGDTQYF. DNA for the CDR3: TGTGCCACCCGGGGGGACAGGGGGCTGGGAGATACGCAGTATTTT.